The clone carrying this T cell receptor (beta chain) was recorded at least ten times. The data were taken from a study of Graves' ophthalmopathy and Graves' hyperthyroidism. The CDR3 length is 14 residues. The V gene lost 7 bases and the J gene lost 1 base, with 13 bases spanning the gap. Germline V gene data show CDR1 as MDHEN and CDR2 as SYDVKM. CDR3 regions of TCR beta were amplified from RNA transcripts. An initial RT-PCR round employing HTBI primers preceded a second-round multiplex PCR. One entry per CDR3 protein, called by TCRdb with MiXCR from the multiplex PCR reads. Here the sample spans 620,000 or so distinct CDR3 sequences, around a fifth being singletons.

The receptor was derived from a woman under 30 with stable Graves' hyperthyroidism. Some clones in this sample may be carry-over from other donors' samples. The chain couples TRBV28 to TRBJ1-1, with D unclear. The sample consisted of peripheral blood. This CDR3 is CASISWGANTEAFF. The CDR3 DNA is TGTGCCAGCATTTCCTGGGGAGCGAACACTGAAGCTTTCTTT.